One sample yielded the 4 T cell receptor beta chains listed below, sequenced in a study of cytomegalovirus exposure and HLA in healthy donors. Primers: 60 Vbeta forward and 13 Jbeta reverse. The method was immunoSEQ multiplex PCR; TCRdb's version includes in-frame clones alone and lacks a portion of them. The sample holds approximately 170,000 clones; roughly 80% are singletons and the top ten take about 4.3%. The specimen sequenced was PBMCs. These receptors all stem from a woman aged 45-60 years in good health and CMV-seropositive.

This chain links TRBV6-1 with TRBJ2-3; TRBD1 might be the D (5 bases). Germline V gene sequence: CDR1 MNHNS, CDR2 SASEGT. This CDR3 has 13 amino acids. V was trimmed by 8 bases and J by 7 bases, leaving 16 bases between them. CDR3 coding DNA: TGTGCCAGCGGTGCTAGGACAACTAATACGCAGTATTTT. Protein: CASGARTTNTQYF.

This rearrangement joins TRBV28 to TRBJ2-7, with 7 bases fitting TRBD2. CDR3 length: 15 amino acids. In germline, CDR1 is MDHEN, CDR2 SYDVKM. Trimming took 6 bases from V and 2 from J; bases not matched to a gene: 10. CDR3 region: CASSYLGAGTYEQYF. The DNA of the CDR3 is TGTGCCAGCAGCTATCTTGGAGCGGGAACCTACGAGCAGTACTTC.

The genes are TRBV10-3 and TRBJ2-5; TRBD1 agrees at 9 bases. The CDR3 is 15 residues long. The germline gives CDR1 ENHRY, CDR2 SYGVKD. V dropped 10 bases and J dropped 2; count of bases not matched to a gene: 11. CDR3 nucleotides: TGTGCCACCCGGCCCGGGACAGGGCGGCAAGAGACCCAGTACTTC. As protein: CATRPGTGRQETQYF.

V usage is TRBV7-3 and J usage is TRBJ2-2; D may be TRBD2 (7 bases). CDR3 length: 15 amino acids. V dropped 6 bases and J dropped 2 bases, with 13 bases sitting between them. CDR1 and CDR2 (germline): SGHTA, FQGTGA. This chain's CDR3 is CASRSGGLNTGELFF. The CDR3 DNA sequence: TGTGCCAGCAGATCGGGGGGCCTAAACACCGGGGAGCTGTTTTTT. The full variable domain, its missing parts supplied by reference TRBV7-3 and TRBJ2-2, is GAGVSQTPSNKVTEKGKYVELRCDPISGHTALYWYRQSLGQGPEFLIYFQGTGAADDSGLPNDRFFAVRPEGSVSTLKIQRTERGDSAVYLCASRSGGLNTGELFFGEGSRLTVL.